A selection of T cell receptor beta chains follows, all from one sample in a study of neurological immune-mediated disorders. TCRdb re-derived calls from the 5' RACE reads in MiXCR, one entry per CDR3 protein. Among approximately 86,000 distinct CDR3 sequences, around 2.6% were seen once, and the ten largest hold about 1%. The sequencing sample was made of PBMCs. These receptors originate from a woman aged 25 to 39 with multiple sclerosis. Both conserved end residues are part of each CDR3. A D gene is named only where the DNA matches it firmly. The size field is filled for only some rows; it gives once, few, many or a size class.

CDR3	DNA	J	V	D	size
CASSPVPGGDQPQHF	TGTGCCAGCAGCCCAGTCCCAGGGGGCGATCAGCCCCAGCATTTT	TRBJ1-5	TRBV7-2	TRBD1	many
CASSWGGLRSYNEQFF	TGCGCCAGCAGCTGGGGGGGGCTTCGCTCCTACAATGAGCAGTTCTTC	TRBJ2-1	TRBV5-1	.	many
CASSSQGGPYEQYF	TGTGCCAGCAGCTCACAGGGAGGCCCCTACGAGCAGTACTTC	TRBJ2-7	TRBV7-2	.	many
CATGTGDQPQHF	TGTGCCACTGGGACAGGGGATCAGCCCCAGCATTTT	TRBJ1-5	TRBV19	TRBD1	.
CASSFGELYEQYF	TGCGCCAGCAGCTTCGGAGAACTGTACGAGCAGTACTTC	TRBJ2-7	TRBV5-1	.	many
CSVGGGGSSYNEQFF	TGCAGCGTTGGGGGCGGGGGGAGCTCCTACAATGAGCAGTTCTTC	TRBJ2-1	TRBV29-1	TRBD2	many
CASSSGFTEAFF	TGTGCCAGCAGCTCAGGGTTTACTGAAGCTTTCTTT	TRBJ1-1	TRBV11-3	.	many
CASSRDISGANVLTF	TGTGCCAGCAGCAGAGATATCTCTGGGGCCAACGTCCTGACTTTC	TRBJ2-6	TRBV7-2	.	few
CATSGQGGNYGYTF	TGTGCCACCAGTGGACAGGGGGGCAACTATGGCTACACCTTC	TRBJ1-2	TRBV24-1	TRBD1	many
CATSDTGGTDTQYF	TGTGCCACCAGTGACACAGGGGGTACAGATACGCAGTATTTT	TRBJ2-3	TRBV24-1	TRBD1	many
CATSRERGSGGNTIYF	TGTGCCACCAGCAGAGAAAGAGGCAGTGGTGGAAACACCATATATTTT	TRBJ1-3	TRBV15	.	many
CASSLERTTEQYF	TGTGCCAGCAGCCTGGAGCGTACGACCGAGCAGTACTTC	TRBJ2-7	TRBV7-2	.	many
CSASPPTSGSYEQYF	TGCAGTGCTAGCCCCCCGACTAGCGGGTCCTACGAGCAGTACTTC	TRBJ2-7	TRBV20-1	TRBD2	many
CATGMGRDTEAFF	TGCGCCACAGGGATGGGGAGGGACACTGAAGCTTTCTTT	TRBJ1-1	TRBV5-1	.	few
CASSPSGWAYGYTF	TGTGCCAGCAGCCCCTCAGGATGGGCATATGGCTACACCTTC	TRBJ1-2	TRBV6-4	.	many
CASSQATYEQYF	TGTGCCAGCAGCCAAGCCACCTACGAGCAGTACTTC	TRBJ2-7	TRBV3-1	.	many
CASSERSIGDTQYF	TGTGCCAGCAGCGAGAGGTCTATTGGGGATACGCAGTATTTT	TRBJ2-3	TRBV9	.	many